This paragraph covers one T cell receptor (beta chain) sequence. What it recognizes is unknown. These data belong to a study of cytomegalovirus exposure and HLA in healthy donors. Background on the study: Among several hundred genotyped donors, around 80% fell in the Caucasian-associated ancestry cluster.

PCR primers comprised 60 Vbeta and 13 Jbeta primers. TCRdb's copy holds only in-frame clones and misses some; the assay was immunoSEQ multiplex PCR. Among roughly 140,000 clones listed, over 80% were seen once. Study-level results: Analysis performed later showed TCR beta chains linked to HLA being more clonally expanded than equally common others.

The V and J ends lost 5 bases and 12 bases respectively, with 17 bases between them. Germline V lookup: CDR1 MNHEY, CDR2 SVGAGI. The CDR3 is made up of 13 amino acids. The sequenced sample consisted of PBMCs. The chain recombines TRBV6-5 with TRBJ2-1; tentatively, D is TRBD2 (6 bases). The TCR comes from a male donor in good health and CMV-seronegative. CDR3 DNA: TGTGCCAGCAGTACGTCAGGCGGGATGGGGCAGTTCTTC. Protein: CASSTSGGMGQFF.